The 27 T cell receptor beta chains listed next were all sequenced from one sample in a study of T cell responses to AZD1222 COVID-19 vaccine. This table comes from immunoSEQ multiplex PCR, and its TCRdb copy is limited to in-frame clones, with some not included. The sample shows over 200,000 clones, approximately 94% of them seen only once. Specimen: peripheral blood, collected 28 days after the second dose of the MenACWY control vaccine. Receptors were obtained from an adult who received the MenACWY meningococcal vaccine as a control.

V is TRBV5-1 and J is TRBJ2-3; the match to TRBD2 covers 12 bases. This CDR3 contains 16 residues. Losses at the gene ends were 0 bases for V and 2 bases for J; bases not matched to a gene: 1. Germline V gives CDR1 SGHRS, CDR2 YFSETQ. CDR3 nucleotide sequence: TGCGCCAGCAGCTTGGGGACTAGCGGGATCACAGATACGCAGTATTTT. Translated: CASSLGTSGITDTQYF.

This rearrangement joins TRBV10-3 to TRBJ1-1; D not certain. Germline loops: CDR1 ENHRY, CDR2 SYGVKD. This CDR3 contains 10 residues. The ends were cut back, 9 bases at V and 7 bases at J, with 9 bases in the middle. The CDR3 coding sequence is TGTGCCATAGAAAAGGGTGAAGCTTTCTTT. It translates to CAIEKGEAFF.

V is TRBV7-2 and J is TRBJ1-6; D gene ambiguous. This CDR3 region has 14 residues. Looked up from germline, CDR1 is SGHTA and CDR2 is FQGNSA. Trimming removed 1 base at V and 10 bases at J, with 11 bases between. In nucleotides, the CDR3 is TGTGCCAGCAGCTTAGGGCAGGCCCAATCACCCCTCCACTTT. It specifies CASSLGQAQSPLHF.

The CDR3 sequence is CASSQSGGSTDTQYF. CDR3 bases: TGTGCCAGCAGCCAAAGCGGGGGAAGCACAGATACGCAGTATTTT. The chain employs TRBV6-2 or TRBV6-3 and TRBJ2-3; 8 nucleotides match TRBD2. V trimming: 6 bases; J trimming: 0 bases; junction bases outside the gene matches: 5. Looked up from germline, CDR1 is MNHEY and CDR2 is SVGEGT. The CDR3 spans 15 residues.

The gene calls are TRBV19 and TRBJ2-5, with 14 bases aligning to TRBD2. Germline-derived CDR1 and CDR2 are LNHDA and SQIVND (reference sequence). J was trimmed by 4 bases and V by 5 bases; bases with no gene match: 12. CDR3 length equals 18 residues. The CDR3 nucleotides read TGTGCCAGTAGTGCACAAGGGACTAGCGGGAGAAGGCGAGAGACCCAGTACTTC. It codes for CASSAQGTSGRRRETQYF.

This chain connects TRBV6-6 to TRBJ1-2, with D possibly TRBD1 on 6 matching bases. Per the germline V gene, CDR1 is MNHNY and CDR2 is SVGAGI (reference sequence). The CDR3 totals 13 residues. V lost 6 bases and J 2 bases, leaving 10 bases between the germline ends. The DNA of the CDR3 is TGTGCCAGCAGCCCCGGGACAAACTATGGCTACACCTTC. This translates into CASSPGTNYGYTF.

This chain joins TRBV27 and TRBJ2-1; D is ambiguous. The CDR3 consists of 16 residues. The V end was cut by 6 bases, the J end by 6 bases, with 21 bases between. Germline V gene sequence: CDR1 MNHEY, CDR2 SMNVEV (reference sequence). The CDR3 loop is CASSRRLGRTANEQFF. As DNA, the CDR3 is TGTGCCAGCAGCCGAAGGTTGGGAAGGACGGCCAATGAGCAGTTCTTC.

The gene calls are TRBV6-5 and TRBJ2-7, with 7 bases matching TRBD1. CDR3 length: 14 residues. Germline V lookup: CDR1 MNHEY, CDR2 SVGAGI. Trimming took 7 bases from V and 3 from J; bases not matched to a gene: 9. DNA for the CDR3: TGTGCCAGCAAGAGACAGGGAGAGGTCTACGAGCAGTACTTC. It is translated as CASKRQGEVYEQYF.

The CDR3 loop is CASTVGAGNTYEQYF. The CDR3 DNA reads TGTGCCAGCACCGTGGGGGCAGGTAACACCTACGAGCAGTACTTC. The chain carries TRBV6-6 and TRBJ2-7; perhaps TRBD1 as D (6 bases). The CDR3 contains 15 residues. The germline V gene has CDR1 MNHNY and CDR2 SVGAGI (reference sequence). Trimming took off 7 bases at V and 2 bases at J, with 18 bases between the two ends.

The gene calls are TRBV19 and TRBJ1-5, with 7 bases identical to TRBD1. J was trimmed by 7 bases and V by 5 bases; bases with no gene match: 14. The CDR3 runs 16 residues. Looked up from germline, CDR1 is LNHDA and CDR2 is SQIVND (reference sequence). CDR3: CASSSGGTATGQPQHF. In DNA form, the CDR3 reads TGTGCCAGTAGTTCTGGGGGGACAGCTACGGGCCAGCCCCAGCATTTT.

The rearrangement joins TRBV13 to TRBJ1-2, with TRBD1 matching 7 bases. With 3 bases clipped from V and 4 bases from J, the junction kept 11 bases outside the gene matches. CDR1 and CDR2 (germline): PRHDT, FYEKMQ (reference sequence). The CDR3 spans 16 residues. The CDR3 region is CASSFQTTGSIYGYTF. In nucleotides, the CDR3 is TGTGCCAGCAGCTTCCAAACGACAGGGTCGATCTATGGCTACACCTTC.

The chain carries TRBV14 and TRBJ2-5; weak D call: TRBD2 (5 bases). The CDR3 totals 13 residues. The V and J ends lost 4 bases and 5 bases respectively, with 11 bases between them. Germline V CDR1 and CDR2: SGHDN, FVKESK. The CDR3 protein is CASSPTGYETQYF. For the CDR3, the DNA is TGTGCCAGCAGCCCGACGGGATACGAGACCCAGTACTTC.

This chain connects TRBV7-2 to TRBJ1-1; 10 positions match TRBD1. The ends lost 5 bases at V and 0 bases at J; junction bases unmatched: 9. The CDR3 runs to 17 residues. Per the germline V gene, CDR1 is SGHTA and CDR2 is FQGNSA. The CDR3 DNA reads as TGTGCCAGCAGCCAAACCGGGACAGGGGTTCTGAACACTGAAGCTTTCTTT. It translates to CASSQTGTGVLNTEAFF.

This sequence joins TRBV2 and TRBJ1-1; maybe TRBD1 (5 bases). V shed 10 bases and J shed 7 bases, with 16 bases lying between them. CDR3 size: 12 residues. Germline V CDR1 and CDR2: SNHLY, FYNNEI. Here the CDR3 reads CANQARVSEAFF. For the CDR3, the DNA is TGTGCCAACCAAGCCAGGGTGAGTGAAGCTTTCTTT.

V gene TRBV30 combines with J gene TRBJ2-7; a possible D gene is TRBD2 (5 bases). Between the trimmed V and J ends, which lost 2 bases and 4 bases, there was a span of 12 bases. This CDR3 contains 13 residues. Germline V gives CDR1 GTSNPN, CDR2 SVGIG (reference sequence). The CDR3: CAWSLGPGYEQYF. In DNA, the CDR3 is TGTGCCTGGAGTCTAGGGCCGGGATACGAGCAGTACTTC. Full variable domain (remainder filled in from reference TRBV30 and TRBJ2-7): SQTIHQWPATLVQPVGSPLSLECTVEGTSNPNLYWYRQAAGRGLQLLFYSVGIGQISSEVPQNLSASRPQDRQFILSSKKLLLSDSGFYLCAWSLGPGYEQYFGPGTRLTVT.

The CDR3 is CSVRDSYEQYF. As DNA, the CDR3 is TGCAGTGTTCGGGACAGCTACGAGCAGTACTTC. The V call is TRBV20-1, the J call TRBJ2-7, with 7 bases that match TRBD1. V lost 7 bases, J lost 3 bases, and 3 bases stayed unmatched. The CDR3 spans 11 residues. The V gene's germline CDR1 is DFQATT and CDR2 SNEGSKA (reference sequence).

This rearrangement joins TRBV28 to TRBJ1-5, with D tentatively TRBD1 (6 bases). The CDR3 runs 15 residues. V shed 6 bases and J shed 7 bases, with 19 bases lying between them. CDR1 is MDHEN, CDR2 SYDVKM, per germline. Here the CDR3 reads CASRAGRGVGQPQHF. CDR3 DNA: TGTGCCAGCAGAGCCGGCAGGGGCGTCGGGCAGCCCCAGCATTTT.

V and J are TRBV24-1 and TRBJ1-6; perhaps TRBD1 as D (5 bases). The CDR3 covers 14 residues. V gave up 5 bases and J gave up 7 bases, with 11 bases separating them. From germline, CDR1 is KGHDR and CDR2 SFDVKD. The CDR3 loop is CATSGQGANSPLHF. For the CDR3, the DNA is TGTGCCACCAGTGGGCAGGGAGCGAATTCACCCCTCCACTTT.

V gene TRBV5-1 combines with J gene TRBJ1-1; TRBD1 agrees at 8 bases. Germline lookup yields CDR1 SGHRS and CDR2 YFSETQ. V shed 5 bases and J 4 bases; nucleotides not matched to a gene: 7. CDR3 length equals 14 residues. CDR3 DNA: TGCGCCAGCAGGGATCAGGGGGCATTCACTGAAGCTTTCTTT. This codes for CASRDQGAFTEAFF.

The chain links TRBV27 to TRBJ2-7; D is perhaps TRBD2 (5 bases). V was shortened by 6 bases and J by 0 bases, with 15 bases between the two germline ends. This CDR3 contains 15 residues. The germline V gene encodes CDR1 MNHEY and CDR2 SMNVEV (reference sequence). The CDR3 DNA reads TGTGCCAGCAGATCCGGACTGCTCAGCTCCTACGAGCAGTACTTC. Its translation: CASRSGLLSSYEQYF.

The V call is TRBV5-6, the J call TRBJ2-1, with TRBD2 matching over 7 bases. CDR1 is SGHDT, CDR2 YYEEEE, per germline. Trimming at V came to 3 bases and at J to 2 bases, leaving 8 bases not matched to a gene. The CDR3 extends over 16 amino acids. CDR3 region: CASSSGAGVPYNEQFF. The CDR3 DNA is TGTGCCAGCAGCTCCGGGGCGGGAGTCCCCTACAATGAGCAGTTCTTC.

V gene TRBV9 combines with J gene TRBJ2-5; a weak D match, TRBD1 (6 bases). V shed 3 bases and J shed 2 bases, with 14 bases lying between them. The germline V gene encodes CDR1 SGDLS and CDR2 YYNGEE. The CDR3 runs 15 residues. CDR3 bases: TGTGCCAGCAGCGCGTGGGACAATAGACAAGAGACCCAGTACTTC. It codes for CASSAWDNRQETQYF.

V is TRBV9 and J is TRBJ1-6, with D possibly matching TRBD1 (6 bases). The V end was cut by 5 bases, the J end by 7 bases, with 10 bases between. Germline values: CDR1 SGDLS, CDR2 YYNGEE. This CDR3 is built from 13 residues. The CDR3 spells CASRGGGNSPLHF. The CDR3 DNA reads TGTGCCAGCAGAGGGGGGGGAAATTCACCCCTCCACTTT.

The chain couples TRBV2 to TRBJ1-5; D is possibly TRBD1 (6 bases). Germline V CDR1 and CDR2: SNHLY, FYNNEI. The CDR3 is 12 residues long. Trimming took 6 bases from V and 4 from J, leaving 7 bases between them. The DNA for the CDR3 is TGTGCCAGCAGAGGACAGAATCAGCCCCAGCATTTT. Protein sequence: CASRGQNQPQHF.

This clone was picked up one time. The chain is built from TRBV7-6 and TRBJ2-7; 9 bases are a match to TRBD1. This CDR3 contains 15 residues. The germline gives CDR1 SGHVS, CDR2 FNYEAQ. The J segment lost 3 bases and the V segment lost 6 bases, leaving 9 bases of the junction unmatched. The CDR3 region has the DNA TGTGCCAGCAGTTCCCAAGGGACAGGGATCTACGAGCAGTACTTC. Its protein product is CASSSQGTGIYEQYF.

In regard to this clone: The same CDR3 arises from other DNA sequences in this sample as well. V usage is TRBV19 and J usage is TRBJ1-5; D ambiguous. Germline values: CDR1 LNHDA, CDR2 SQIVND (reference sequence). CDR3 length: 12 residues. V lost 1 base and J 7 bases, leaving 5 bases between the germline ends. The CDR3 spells CASSIVGQPQHF. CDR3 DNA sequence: TGTGCCAGTAGTATAGTAGGGCAGCCCCAGCATTTT. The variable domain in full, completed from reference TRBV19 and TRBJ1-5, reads DGGITQSPKYLFRKEGQNVTLSCEQNLNHDAMYWYRQDPGQGLRLIYYSQIVNDFQKGDIAEGYSVSREKKESFPLTVTSAQKNPTAFYLCASSIVGQPQHFGDGTRLSIL.

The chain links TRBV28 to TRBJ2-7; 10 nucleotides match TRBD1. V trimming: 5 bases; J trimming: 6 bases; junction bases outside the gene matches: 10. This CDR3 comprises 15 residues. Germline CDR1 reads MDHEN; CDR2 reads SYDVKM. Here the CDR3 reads CASSITGTGVAEQYF. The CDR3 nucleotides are TGTGCCAGCAGTATCACCGGGACAGGGGTCGCCGAGCAGTACTTC.